Listed here are 30 T cell receptor beta chains from one sample, sequenced in a study of T cells in women clearing cervical HPV infection. Generated by immunoSEQ multiplex PCR, the TCRdb table keeps only in-frame clones and is missing some. This sample contains 30,000 to 35,000 clones. Sequences were obtained from blood buffy coat. The receptors stem from a woman aged 18 to 69 with a cervical HPV16 infection that either progressed to CIN3+ or cleared (not recorded which).

Turning to this clone: The read falls 3 residues short of the CDR3 end, and the missing part is taken from the germline J gene. V is TRBV30 and J is TRBJ2-7; 15 bases align to TRBD2. Germline trimming cut 0 bases from V and 4 bases from J; bases unmatched to any gene: 7. This CDR3 has 17 amino acids. Germline assignment: CDR1 GTSNPN and CDR2 SVGIG (reference sequence). CDR3 residues: CAWSVQRTSGGGYEQYF. The covered CDR3 bases are TGTGCCTGGAGTGTCCAACGGACTAGCGGGGGGGGATACGAG. Using reference TRBV30 and TRBJ2-7 for the parts outside the CDR3, the full variable domain is SQTIHQWPATLVQPVGSPLSLECTVEGTSNPNLYWYRQAAGRGLQLLFYSVGIGQISSEVPQNLSASRPQDRQFILSSKKLLLSDSGFYLCAWSVQRTSGGGYEQYFGPGTRLTVT.

Remarks on this clone: The read comes to an end 3 residues before the CDR3 does, leaving the germline J gene to fill in the end. The genes are TRBV30 and TRBJ1-4; possibly TRBD1 for D (6 bases). There are 13 residues in the CDR3. CDR1 is GTSNPN, CDR2 SVGIG, per germline (reference sequence). CDR3 protein: CAWQGSHNSPLFF. CDR3 DNA, as far as it was read: TGTGCCTGGCAGGGGTCCCATAATTCACCA.

This clone is labeled medium-sized based on frequency. The CDR3 end is not reached by the read, which stops 3 residues before it; the germline J gene fills it in. This chain connects TRBV19 to TRBJ1-1; D is undetermined. V dropped 4 bases and J dropped 1 base, with 7 bases sitting between them. CDR3 length: 13 residues. The germline V gene has CDR1 LNHDA and CDR2 SQIVND (reference sequence). CDR3 DNA (partial): TGTGCCAGTAGTAGGAGACAGAACACTGAA. Translating it yields CASSRRQNTE. The full CDR3 sequence reads CASSRRQNTEAFF.

Details on this clone: The sequence runs out 3 residues before the end of the CDR3; the remainder is reconstructed from the germline J gene. The chain uses TRBV18 and TRBJ1-1; a possible D gene is TRBD1 (6 bases). Trimming removed 0 bases from V and 4 bases from J, with 18 bases in between. In germline, CDR1 is KGHSH, CDR2 LQKENI. The CDR3 contains 17 residues. CDR3 bases read: TGTGCCAGCTCACCACCGAGTCAGGGGCGTGGGTTCACTGAA. Translating it yields CASSPPSQGRGFTE. The CDR3 reads in full as CASSPPSQGRGFTEAFF.

In regard to this clone: The read terminates 3 residues before the CDR3 end, so the remaining end is supplied by the germline J gene. The rearrangement links TRBV2 to TRBJ1-4, with TRBD1 matching over 7 bases. This CDR3 is built from 15 residues. Germline-derived CDR1 and CDR2 are SNHLY and FYNNEI. Incomplete CDR3 DNA: TGTGCCAGCAGTGAACCCAGGGGGATCGGTTCACCA. This sequence encodes CASSEPRGIGSP. The whole CDR3 protein reads CASSEPRGIGSPLFF.

Points on this clone: The CDR3 end is not reached by the read, which stops 3 residues before it; the germline J gene fills it in. V and J are TRBV12-3 or TRBV12-4 and TRBJ2-3, with D possibly being TRBD1 (6 bases). The CDR3 contains 15 residues. Trimming cost V 5 bases and J 3 bases, with 15 bases left between them. CDR3 DNA (partial): TGTGCCAGCAGTCAGGGGTACGGGATGACAGATACG. Its protein is CASSQGYGMTDT. The full CDR3 protein is CASSQGYGMTDTQYF.

Note on this clone: The read ends 3 residues before the CDR3 terminus; that terminus is restored from the germline J gene. V gene TRBV20-1 combines with J gene TRBJ2-7, with a possible D match to TRBD2 (6 bases). Trimming cost V 8 bases and J 4 bases, with 12 bases left between them. The CDR3 extends over 11 amino acids. From germline, CDR1 is DFQATT and CDR2 SNEGSKA (reference sequence). The CDR3 loop reads CSLMGGYEQYF. The sequenced part of the CDR3 DNA is TGCAGTCTTATGGGGGGTTACGAG.

Details on this clone: Read coverage stops 3 residues before the CDR3 terminus; the germline J gene supplies the remainder. The V call is TRBV7-2, the J call TRBJ2-1; D is perhaps TRBD2 (6 bases). This CDR3 has 13 amino acids. Per the germline V gene, CDR1 is SGHTA and CDR2 is FQGNSA. Trimming cost V 3 bases and J 6 bases, with 9 bases left between them. The CDR3: CASSFVGGNEQFF. The CDR3 DNA, read in part, is TGTGCCAGCAGCTTTGTGGGGGGCAATGAG.

Worth noting for this clone: The read halts 3 residues ahead of the CDR3 end, with the missing end drawn from the germline J gene. Additional DNA sequences in this sample encode the identical CDR3. The rearrangement uses TRBV5-1 and TRBJ1-2; TRBD1 aligns across 9 bases. This CDR3 comprises 13 residues. Germline V gives CDR1 SGHRS, CDR2 YFSETQ. V lost 4 bases to trimming and J lost 5 bases; unmatched junction nucleotides: 3. CDR3 loop: CASSPGTGYGYTF. The part of the CDR3 DNA that was read is TGCGCCAGCAGCCCCGGGACAGGGTATGGC.

Comments on this clone: From the germline J gene comes the end of the CDR3, since the read stops 3 residues before it. The chain joins TRBV5-5 to TRBJ2-4; TRBD1 matches 7 bases. Germline V gene data show CDR1 as SGHKS and CDR2 as YYEKEE (reference sequence). The CDR3 is 15 amino acids. The trim removed 1 base at V and 4 bases at J, leaving 5 bases unmatched. CDR3 protein: CASSLFGDSKNIQYF. CDR3 bases read: TGTGCCAGCAGCTTGTTCGGGGACAGTAAAAACATT.

Turning to this clone: Read data end 3 residues before the CDR3 end; the end is taken from the germline J gene. V usage is TRBV7-2 and J usage is TRBJ1-1; 10 bases line up with TRBD1. The CDR3 spans 13 residues. Germline loops: CDR1 SGHTA, CDR2 FQGNSA. Trimming cost V 5 bases and J 4 bases; bases outside gene matches: 1. Incomplete CDR3 DNA: TGTGCCAGCAGCAGGGACAGGGGCACTGAA. Protein sequence: CASSRDRGTE. The complete CDR3 reads CASSRDRGTEAFF. Full variable domain (rest looked up from reference TRBV7-2 and TRBJ1-1): GAGVSQSPSNKVTEKGKDVELRCDPISGHTALYWYRQSLGQGLEFLIYFQGNSAPDKSGLPSDRFSAERTGGSVSTLTIQRTQQEDSAVYLCASSRDRGTEAFFGQGTRLTVV.

In the case of this clone: The CDR3 is cut off 3 residues early in the read; its end comes from the germline J gene. This chain joins TRBV20-1 and TRBJ1-6, with 7 bases identical to TRBD1. The CDR3 extends over 13 amino acids. Germline CDR1 and CDR2: DFQATT and SNEGSKA (reference sequence). V gave up 6 bases and J gave up 5 bases; unmatched junction bases: 4. The chain's CDR3 is CSAMTGNNSPLHF. CDR3 bases read: TGCAGTGCCATGACAGGGAATAATTCACCC.

On this clone: The read halts 3 residues ahead of the CDR3 end, with the missing end drawn from the germline J gene. The chain has TRBV7-9 and TRBJ2-5; a weak D match, TRBD1 (6 bases). This CDR3 spans 13 amino acids. V lost 3 bases to trimming and J lost 3 bases, with 8 bases between them. Germline V gene lookup returns CDR1 SEHNR and CDR2 FQNEAQ (reference sequence). The CDR3 DNA, read in part, is TGTGCCAGCAGCTTGTCAGGGGAAGAGACC. This translates into CASSLSGEET. The full-length CDR3 reads as CASSLSGEETQYF.

A remark on this clone: The CDR3 is cut off 3 residues early in the read; its end comes from the germline J gene. The gene calls are TRBV19 and TRBJ1-2; 7 bases are shared with TRBD1. The CDR3 runs to 15 residues. Germline V gives CDR1 LNHDA, CDR2 SQIVND (reference sequence). The CDR3 protein is CASSTLPGQVEGYTF. The covered CDR3 bases are TGTGCCAGTAGTACTTTGCCCGGACAGGTGGAGGGC.

To note about this clone: From the germline J gene comes the end of the CDR3, since the read stops 3 residues before it. The rearrangement joins TRBV7-9 to TRBJ2-7, with 8 bases aligning to TRBD1. CDR3 size: 14 residues. Germline V gene lookup returns CDR1 SEHNR and CDR2 FQNEAQ (reference sequence). V gave up 5 bases and J gave up 3 bases; unmatched junction bases: 6. The CDR3 sequence is CASSRTGKSYEQYF. The covered CDR3 bases are TGTGCCAGCAGCCGGACAGGGAAGAGCTACGAG.

As concerns this clone: The read comes to an end 3 residues before the CDR3 does, leaving the germline J gene to fill in the end. The chain employs TRBV29-1 and TRBJ1-2; 7 nucleotides align to TRBD1. CDR1 and CDR2 from the germline V gene are SQVTM and ANQGSEA. V was clipped by 6 bases and J by 6 bases; unmatched bases: 4. The CDR3 length is 11 residues. This CDR3 is CSVRQGNGYTF. CDR3 bases read: TGCAGCGTGAGACAGGGAAATGGC.

With respect to this clone: The read ends 3 residues shy of where the CDR3 ends; the end is completed using the germline J gene. The V and J genes are TRBV3-1 (or the pseudogene TRBV3-2) and TRBJ2-7; no firm D call. V lost 2 bases to trimming and J lost 2 bases, with 10 bases between them. The length of the CDR3 is 14 residues. The germline V gene has CDR1 LGHDT and CDR2 YNNKEL (reference sequence). The CDR3 sequence: CASSQNGSTYEQYF. Partial CDR3 DNA: TGTGCCAGCAGCCAAAACGGGTCAACCTACGAG.

About this clone itself: Coverage ceases 3 residues before the CDR3 finishes, and the germline J gene fills in the end. The chain uses TRBV19 and TRBJ1-2; D remains ambiguous. This CDR3 region has 13 residues. Germline loops: CDR1 LNHDA, CDR2 SQIVND (reference sequence). The CDR3 is CASSASRFYDYTF. The sequenced CDR3 bases are TGTGCCAGTAGTGCTAGCAGATTCTACGAC.

The CDR3 protein is CATGQGSTGELFF. CDR3 DNA (partial): TGTGCCACCGGACAGGGGAGTACCGGGGAG. The chain links TRBV10-3 to TRBJ2-2, with TRBD1 identical over 9 bases. Read data end 3 residues before the CDR3 end; the end is taken from the germline J gene. The V segment lost 10 bases and the J segment 5 bases; nucleotides outside the gene matches: 5. Germline assignment: CDR1 ENHRY and CDR2 SYGVKD. CDR3 length: 13 residues.

About this clone: The read terminates 3 residues ahead of where the CDR3 ends, so the germline J gene completes it. The chain carries TRBV6-4 and TRBJ1-5; TRBD1 aligns across 9 bases. Germline lookup yields CDR1 MRHNA and CDR2 SNTAGT. This CDR3 region has 16 residues. V lost 6 bases to trimming and J lost 4 bases; unmatched junction nucleotides: 10. The CDR3 loop reads CASRRDRVRVNQPQHF. The CDR3 DNA, read in part, is TGTGCCAGCAGAAGGGACAGGGTAAGGGTTAATCAGCCC.

Concerning this clone itself: The CDR3 end lies 3 residues beyond the end of the read and is filled in from the germline J gene. V and J are TRBV19 and TRBJ1-5; D is perhaps TRBD1 (6 bases). Trimming cost V 6 bases and J 4 bases, with 13 bases left between them. The CDR3 consists of 14 residues. Germline assignment: CDR1 LNHDA and CDR2 SQIVND (reference sequence). The CDR3 sequence is CASRGTGLNQPQHF. The sequenced part of the CDR3 DNA is TGTGCCAGTAGGGGAACAGGGCTAAATCAGCCC. Using reference TRBV19 and TRBJ1-5 for the parts outside the CDR3, the full variable domain is DGGITQSPKYLFRKEGQNVTLSCEQNLNHDAMYWYRQDPGQGLRLIYYSQIVNDFQKGDIAEGYSVSREKKESFPLTVTSAQKNPTAFYLCASRGTGLNQPQHFGDGTRLSIL.

In the case of this clone: The read stops 3 residues short of the end of the CDR3; the missing end is completed from the germline J gene. The chain links TRBV7-6 to TRBJ2-5, with 7 nucleotides matching TRBD1. Germline trimming cut 5 bases from V and 5 bases from J; bases unmatched to any gene: 11. From germline, CDR1 is SGHVS and CDR2 FNYEAQ. The CDR3 contains 15 residues. The DNA read from the CDR3 is TGTGCCAGCAGCGCCCGACAGGGAGTGGAGGAGACC. It yields the protein CASSARQGVEET. The complete CDR3 protein is CASSARQGVEETQYF. Looking up the rest from reference TRBV7-6 and TRBJ2-5 gives the full variable domain: GAGVSQSPRYKVTKRGQDVALRCDPISGHVSLYWYRQALGQGPEFLTYFNYEAQQDKSGLPNDRFSAERPEGSISTLTIQRTEQRDSAMYRCASSARQGVEETQYFGPGTRLLVL.

Comments on this clone: From the germline J gene comes the end of the CDR3, since the read stops 3 residues before it. The chain has TRBV5-1 and TRBJ2-7; TRBD2 matches at 9 bases. The length of the CDR3 is 16 residues. Germline values: CDR1 SGHRS, CDR2 YFSETQ. V lost 4 bases, J lost 4 bases, and 12 bases stayed unmatched. The sequenced CDR3 bases are TGCGCCAGCAGCGCTACTAGCGGGCAACCCTCGTACGAG. Translated: CASSATSGQPSYE. The CDR3 in full is CASSATSGQPSYEQYF. Combining the CDR3 with reference TRBV5-1 and TRBJ2-7 gives the whole variable domain KAGVTQTPRYLIKTRGQQVTLSCSPISGHRSVSWYQQTPGQGLQFLFEYFSETQRNKGNFPGRFSGRQFSNSRSEMNVSTLELGDSALYLCASSATSGQPSYEQYFGPGTRLTVT.

Note on this clone: The read comes to an end 3 residues before the CDR3 does, leaving the germline J gene to fill in the end. The chain recombines TRBV7-2 with TRBJ2-7; TRBD1 aligns across 10 bases. CDR3 length equals 15 residues. J lost 4 bases, V lost 5 bases, and 8 bases had no gene match. Per the germline V gene, CDR1 is SGHTA and CDR2 is FQGNSA. The CDR3 DNA, read in part, is TGTGCCAGCAGCCGTTACGACAGGGGGCTATACGAG. This encodes CASSRYDRGLYE. The full CDR3 reads CASSRYDRGLYEQYF.

A note on this clone: The read terminates 3 residues before the CDR3 end, so the remaining end is supplied by the germline J gene. The chain recombines TRBV7-2 with TRBJ1-1; 8 nucleotides align to TRBD1. CDR1 is SGHTA and CDR2 is FQGNSA in the germline V gene. The CDR3 runs to 13 residues. With 6 bases clipped from V and 6 bases from J, the junction kept 6 bases outside the gene matches. CDR3 bases read: TGTGCCAGCAGTAAGACAGGGGAGGCTGAA. Translating it yields CASSKTGEAE. The CDR3, in full, reads CASSKTGEAEAFF.

Comments on this clone: The read stops 3 residues short of the end of the CDR3; the missing end is completed from the germline J gene. V and J are TRBV19 and TRBJ1-1, with 7 positions matching TRBD1. From germline, CDR1 is LNHDA and CDR2 SQIVND (reference sequence). The V and J ends lost 4 bases and 1 base, in that order; junction bases with no gene match: 9. This CDR3 spans 16 amino acids. The covered CDR3 bases are TGTGCCAGTAGTACACCTCGAACAGGGGCGAACACTGAA. This sequence encodes CASSTPRTGANTE. The full CDR3 reads CASSTPRTGANTEAFF.

Concerning this clone: The read gets to within 3 residues of the CDR3 end, and the germline J gene fills in the rest. The chain employs TRBV2 and TRBJ2-3; TRBD2 is a possible D gene (5 bases). Germline-derived CDR1 and CDR2 are SNHLY and FYNNEI. This CDR3 is built from 13 residues. Partial CDR3 DNA: TGTGCCAGCACTCCCTCGGGGATGCAGCCG. It encodes CASTPSGMQP. The entire CDR3 reads CASTPSGMQPQYF. The full variable domain, its missing parts supplied by reference TRBV2 and TRBJ2-3, is EPEVTQTPSHQVTQMGQEVILRCVPISNHLYFYWYRQILGQKVEFLVSFYNNEISEKSEIFDDQFSVERPDGSNFTLKIRSTKLEDSAMYFCASTPSGMQPQYFGPGTRLTVL.

The CDR3: CASSPPVRVGGPLHF. The covered CDR3 bases are TGTGCCAGCAGCCCCCCCGTGCGGGTCGGAGGACCC. V gene TRBV7-9 combines with J gene TRBJ1-6; no clear D. The read finishes 3 residues shy of the CDR3 end, and the germline J gene is used to complete it. With 5 bases removed from V and 12 bases from J, the gap between germline ends came to 20 bases. This CDR3 region has 15 residues. CDR1 SEHNR and CDR2 FQNEAQ come from the germline V gene (reference sequence).

As concerns this clone: The read falls 3 residues short of the CDR3 end, and the missing part is taken from the germline J gene. The rearrangement links TRBV5-1 to TRBJ2-7; 9 bases are a match to TRBD1. The V gene end was trimmed by 4 bases and the J gene end by 0 bases; junction bases not matched to a gene: 2. Germline values: CDR1 SGHRS, CDR2 YFSETQ. The CDR3 consists of 14 residues. The CDR3: CASSVGQGSYEQYF. Incomplete CDR3 DNA: TGCGCCAGCAGCGTGGGACAGGGCTCCTACGAG.

On this clone: The read terminates 3 residues ahead of where the CDR3 ends, so the germline J gene completes it. The chain couples TRBV7-3 to TRBJ2-3; 11 bases match TRBD2. The germline V gene encodes CDR1 SGHTA and CDR2 FQGTGA. CDR3 length: 15 amino acids. CDR3 bases read: TGTGCCAGCAGCTATACTAGCGGGAGTAGAGAGACG. It codes for CASSYTSGSRET. The complete CDR3 sequence is CASSYTSGSRETQYF.